The clone carrying this T cell receptor (beta chain) is a singleton in its sample. The data were obtained in a study of blood T cell repertoires in COVID-19. Across the whole study: T cells, B-cell-depleted T cells, or PBMCs provided the cDNA or gDNA that served as material.

With 4 bases removed from V and 0 bases from J, the gap between germline ends came to 12 bases. This CDR3 is 15 amino acids long. Germline V lookup: CDR1 SGHDT, CDR2 YYEEEE. Sequenced by immunoSEQ multiplex PCR; TCRdb stores in-frame clones only, minus some. Of about 350,000 clones in the sample, around 87% were seen once. The receptor comes from a woman in her thirties who had recovered from COVID-19. The sequencing sample was made of PBMCs or T cells enriched from blood (not recorded which). V gene TRBV5-6 combines with J gene TRBJ2-3; perhaps TRBD2 as D (5 bases). For the CDR3, the DNA is TGTGCCAGCAGCCGTCGAGGGTCTAGCACAGATACGCAGTATTTT. Residues: CASSRRGSSTDTQYF.